Presented here are 13 T cell receptor beta chains from one specimen sequenced in a study of CD8 T cells in Susac syndrome. RNA, at about 0.45 to 1 ug, was reverse transcribed with random hexamers. TCRdb passed the immunoSEQ multiplex PCR reads through MiXCR, listing each CDR3 protein once. The profile shows some 130,000 distinct CDR3 sequences, around 91% of them singletons. Sequencing was carried out using CD8+ T cells from PBMCs. These receptors were collected from a human donor with multiple sclerosis.

This rearrangement joins TRBV27 to TRBJ2-5; D is perhaps TRBD1 (5 bases). The CDR3 sequence is 17 residues long. Deletions cut 4 bases from V and 0 bases from J, with 18 bases between. The germline gives CDR1 MNHEY, CDR2 SMNVEV (reference sequence). The CDR3 loop is CASSSQPTDSYQETQYF. The CDR3 DNA follows: TGTGCCAGCAGTTCCCAGCCGACTGACAGTTACCAAGAGACCCAGTACTTC.

This CDR3 reads CASSVSRDTAFF. The CDR3 nucleotides are TGTGCCAGCAGTGTTTCGCGGGACACAGCTTTCTTT. This rearrangement joins TRBV2 to TRBJ1-1; tentative D call: TRBD1 (6 bases). This CDR3 comprises 12 residues. Trimming stripped 4 bases from V and 10 bases from J, with 13 bases between. Germline V gives CDR1 SNHLY, CDR2 FYNNEI.

The chain couples TRBV7-8 to TRBJ2-1, with 8 bases matching TRBD1. After removal of 5 bases from V and 7 bases from J, the junction contained 7 bases not matched to a gene. The CDR3 is made up of 14 amino acids. Germline CDR1 SGHVS, CDR2 FQNEAQ. The DNA of the CDR3 is TGTGCCAGCAGCCCTTGGACAGGGTGGAATGAGCAGTTCTTC. Protein product: CASSPWTGWNEQFF.

The chain recombines TRBV20-1 with TRBJ1-2; no firm D call. The CDR3 covers 13 residues. Trimming stripped 1 base from V and 4 bases from J, with 10 bases between. Germline V gives CDR1 DFQATT, CDR2 SNEGSKA (reference sequence). The CDR3 region has the DNA TGCAGTGCTAGAGGGTCCGATGTCTATGGCTACACCTTC. Its protein is CSARGSDVYGYTF.

The chain links TRBV10-3 to TRBJ2-7; TRBD2 is a possible D gene (6 bases). The length of the CDR3 is 16 residues. Trimming removed 10 bases at V and 3 bases at J, with 25 bases between. Germline assignment: CDR1 ENHRY and CDR2 SYGVKD. Written as DNA, the CDR3 is TGTGCCACCCTAATTCAGAAGTCGGGAGAGCGCTACGAGCAGTACTTC. It is translated as CATLIQKSGERYEQYF.

CDR3 protein: CASSLLDRGANTEAFF. In DNA form, the CDR3 reads TGTGCCAGCAGTTTACTGGACAGGGGGGCGAACACTGAAGCTTTCTTT. V is TRBV27 and J is TRBJ1-1; TRBD1 aligns across 10 bases. Germline loops: CDR1 MNHEY, CDR2 SMNVEV (reference sequence). The CDR3 has 16 residues. V was pared by 2 bases and J by 1 base, with 4 bases of the junction left unmatched.

This clonotype was found once. CDR3 sequence: CASSPHQLKGFGYTF. The CDR3 DNA is TGTGCCAGCAGCCCTCACCAATTGAAAGGGTTTGGCTACACCTTC. This rearrangement joins TRBV14 to TRBJ1-2; D unclear. CDR1 and CDR2 from the germline V gene are SGHDN and FVKESK. This CDR3 spans 15 amino acids. Trimming pared 4 bases from V and 7 bases from J, leaving 19 bases between.

The chain recombines TRBV15 with TRBJ2-3, with TRBD2 as a possible D gene (5 bases). V lost 6 bases and J 2 bases, leaving 18 bases between the germline ends. CDR3 length: 16 residues. Germline V gives CDR1 LNHNV, CDR2 YYDKDF (reference sequence). The CDR3 is CATRTGAGGFTDTQYF. The CDR3 region has the DNA TGTGCCACCAGAACCGGAGCTGGAGGCTTCACAGATACGCAGTATTTT. Together with reference TRBV15 and TRBJ2-3, the CDR3 gives the full variable domain: DAMVIQNPRYQVTQFGKPVTLSCSQTLNHNVMYWYQQKSSQAPKLLFHYYDKDFNNEADTPDNFQSRRPNTSFCFLDIRSPGLGDTAMYLCATRTGAGGFTDTQYFGPGTRLTVL.

This clonotype was counted only a few times. The V and J genes are TRBV7-2 and TRBJ1-1; TRBD1 might be the D (6 bases). The V gene's germline CDR1 is SGHTA and CDR2 FQGNSA. V was cut by 8 bases and J by 4 bases, with 11 bases left in between. This CDR3 has 12 residues. DNA of the CDR3: TGTGCCAGCGACCAAGGGGGCACTGAAGCTTTCTTT. It specifies CASDQGGTEAFF. The entire variable domain, with the rest obtained from reference TRBV7-2 and TRBJ1-1, is as follows: GAGVSQSPSNKVTEKGKDVELRCDPISGHTALYWYRQSLGQGLEFLIYFQGNSAPDKSGLPSDRFSAERTGGSVSTLTIQRTQQEDSAVYLCASDQGGTEAFFGQGTRLTVV.

This sequence joins TRBV7-9 and TRBJ2-3; TRBD2 is a possible D gene (5 bases). V was clipped by 6 bases and J by 4 bases, with 20 bases between them. The V gene's germline CDR1 is SEHNR and CDR2 FQNEAQ (reference sequence). The length of the CDR3 is 16 residues. This CDR3 is CASRDLGAEVADTQYF. The CDR3 bases are TGTGCCAGCAGAGACTTAGGAGCGGAAGTGGCAGATACGCAGTATTTT.

The CDR3 region has the DNA TGTGCCAGCAGCTTAGGGGACATTCAGTACTTC. It codes for CASSLGDIQYF. This chain links TRBV11-2 with TRBJ2-4; D remains unclear. Germline lookup yields CDR1 SGHAT and CDR2 FQNNGV. The CDR3 runs 11 residues. Trimming pared 1 base from V and 8 bases from J, leaving 3 bases between.

The chain links TRBV12-3 or TRBV12-4 to TRBJ2-5; 7 bases align to TRBD2. Unmatched junction bases numbered 7, after V lost 3 bases and J lost 6 bases. The CDR3 sequence is 14 residues long. This chain's CDR3 is CASSFGSSGKTQYF. In DNA form, the CDR3 reads TGTGCCAGCAGTTTCGGGTCTAGCGGAAAGACCCAGTACTTC.

The table lists this clonotype with a count of one. The chain employs TRBV12-5 and TRBJ2-3; tentatively, D is TRBD2 (5 bases). CDR1 and CDR2 (germline): LGHNT, FRNRAP. The V gene lost 6 bases and the J gene lost 1 base, with 14 bases spanning the gap. The CDR3 sequence is 15 residues long. The CDR3 is CASGGGRAGTDTQYF. CDR3 in DNA: TGTGCTAGTGGGGGCGGGCGGGCCGGCACAGATACGCAGTATTTT.